Below are 32 T cell receptor beta chains sequenced from a single sample in a study of T cell changes during pregnancy in multiple sclerosis. Generated by immunoSEQ multiplex PCR, the TCRdb table keeps only in-frame clones and is missing some. Altogether roughly 49,000 clones are present, over 90% being singletons, with the ten largest covering 5.5% to 6%. The input for sequencing was CD8+ T cells from peripheral blood mononuclear cells, taken in the first trimester of pregnancy. The origin of the receptors is a female donor with multiple sclerosis, enrolled in a pregnancy study.

The chain carries TRBV4-1 and TRBJ2-3; possibly TRBD1 for D (5 bases). The germline CDR1 and CDR2 sequences are MGHRA and YSYEKL. Trimming took off 0 bases at V and 1 base at J, with 8 bases between the two ends. The CDR3 sequence is 15 residues long. The CDR3 sequence: CASSQDPRGTDTQYF. The CDR3, as DNA: TGCGCCAGCAGCCAAGACCCCAGGGGCACAGATACGCAGTATTTT.

The V gene is TRBV5-1, the J gene TRBJ1-2; 11 nucleotides agree with TRBD1. The CDR3 length is 13 residues. J gave up 6 bases and V 7 bases, and 5 bases lay outside the gene matches. Germline values: CDR1 SGHRS, CDR2 YFSETQ. The CDR3 region is CASGRTGGDGYTF. CDR3 in DNA: TGCGCCAGCGGTAGGACAGGGGGCGATGGCTACACCTTC.

The table lists this clone with a few counts. This chain joins TRBV19 and TRBJ1-5; a weak D match, TRBD1 (6 bases). CDR1 is LNHDA and CDR2 is SQIVND in the germline V gene (reference sequence). The CDR3 has 15 residues. V was pared by 6 bases and J by 2 bases, with 14 bases between. CDR3: CASRSGAYGNQPQHF. The CDR3 DNA follows: TGTGCCAGTAGGTCAGGGGCATACGGCAATCAGCCCCAGCATTTT.

This rearrangement joins TRBV2 to TRBJ2-1; the D gene is possibly TRBD2 (6 bases). V was shortened by 4 bases and J by 6 bases, with 16 bases between the two germline ends. The V gene's germline CDR1 is SNHLY and CDR2 FYNNEI. This CDR3 is 15 amino acids long. The CDR3 DNA follows: TGTGCCAGCAGTGGAACGGGGGAACGGGGCAATGAGCAGTTCTTC. This sequence encodes CASSGTGERGNEQFF.

The CDR3 sequence is CASSPPMEEWDTQYF. The CDR3 nucleotides are TGTGCCAGCTCACCACCGATGGAGGAGTGGGATACGCAGTATTTT. The chain joins TRBV18 to TRBJ2-3; D is possibly TRBD2 (5 bases). Trimming stripped 0 bases from V and 6 bases from J, with 13 bases between. The germline CDR1 and CDR2 sequences are KGHSH and LQKENI. The CDR3 length is 15 residues.

The CDR3: CASSQERGISYEQYF. As DNA, the CDR3 is TGCGCCAGCAGCCAAGAGCGGGGGATCTCCTACGAGCAGTACTTC. This chain joins TRBV4-3 and TRBJ2-7; 7 bases agree with TRBD2. The V gene end was trimmed by 0 bases and the J gene end by 0 bases; junction bases not matched to a gene: 2. The CDR3 loop spans 15 amino acids. Per germline, CDR1 LGHNA and CDR2 YSLEER.

The chain couples TRBV28 to TRBJ2-5, with a possible D match to TRBD1 (5 bases). The CDR3 covers 17 residues. V dropped 4 bases and J dropped 2 bases, with 20 bases sitting between them. The germline gives CDR1 MDHEN, CDR2 SYDVKM. CDR3 bases: TGTGCCAGCAGTTCCCCCCGACTGGGGCGCAAGCAAGAGACCCAGTACTTC. Its protein product is CASSSPRLGRKQETQYF. Combining the CDR3 with reference TRBV28 and TRBJ2-5 gives the whole variable domain DVKVTQSSRYLVKRTGEKVFLECVQDMDHENMFWYRQDPGLGLRLIYFSYDVKMKEKGDIPEGYSVSREKKERFSLILESASTNQTSMYLCASSSPRLGRKQETQYFGPGTRLLVL.

The V and J genes are TRBV2 and TRBJ1-4, with 7 bases fitting TRBD1. With 8 bases clipped from V and 2 bases from J, the junction kept 8 bases outside the gene matches. Germline V gene sequence: CDR1 SNHLY, CDR2 FYNNEI. The CDR3 is 15 residues long. Written as DNA, the CDR3 is TGTGCCAGCCAGACAGGGCCCTCGACTAATGAAAAACTGTTTTTT. Translating it yields CASQTGPSTNEKLFF.

The genes are TRBV5-5 and TRBJ1-1, with D unclear. The V gene's germline CDR1 is SGHKS and CDR2 YYEKEE (reference sequence). The V gene lost 4 bases and the J gene lost 0 bases, with 13 bases spanning the gap. The CDR3 extends over 15 amino acids. The CDR3 here is CASSPGREMNTEAFF. Written as DNA, the CDR3 is TGTGCCAGCAGCCCCGGACGGGAGATGAACACTGAAGCTTTCTTT.

The V call is TRBV5-4, the J call TRBJ2-1, with 7 positions matching TRBD1. This CDR3 contains 13 residues. The V gene end was trimmed by 5 bases and the J gene end by 10 bases; junction bases not matched to a gene: 9. Germline CDR1 SGHNT, CDR2 YYREEE (reference sequence). CDR3 loop: CASRLDPDREQFF. The CDR3 DNA reads TGTGCCAGCAGATTAGACCCGGACAGGGAGCAGTTCTTC.

This chain connects TRBV2 to TRBJ2-3; no definite D call. The V gene lost 4 bases and the J gene lost 2 bases, with 10 bases spanning the gap. Per the germline V gene, CDR1 is SNHLY and CDR2 is FYNNEI. This CDR3 has 14 residues. The CDR3: CASSASGSTDTQYF. The DNA of the CDR3 is TGTGCCAGCAGTGCGTCAGGTTCCACAGATACGCAGTATTTT. Using reference TRBV2 and TRBJ2-3 for the parts outside the CDR3, the full variable domain is EPEVTQTPSHQVTQMGQEVILRCVPISNHLYFYWYRQILGQKVEFLVSFYNNEISEKSEIFDDQFSVERPDGSNFTLKIRSTKLEDSAMYFCASSASGSTDTQYFGPGTRLTVL.

The chain links TRBV7-2 to TRBJ1-1, with 10 bases lining up with TRBD1. Trimming removed 5 bases from V and 11 bases from J; junction bases left unmatched: 14. CDR3 length: 15 residues. Germline values: CDR1 SGHTA, CDR2 FQGNSA. The DNA of the CDR3 is TGTGCCAGCAGCAAGGGACAGGGGTTAGCTCTTGGGGCTTTCTTT. Translated: CASSKGQGLALGAFF.

This clone was seen once. The V and J genes are TRBV18 and TRBJ2-5, with D possibly TRBD1 on 6 matching bases. The CDR3 has 18 residues. Germline values: CDR1 KGHSH, CDR2 LQKENI. Between the trimmed V and J ends, which lost 0 bases and 4 bases, there was a span of 21 bases. This chain's CDR3 is CASSPPPPAGEKGETQYF. The CDR3 DNA follows: TGTGCCAGCTCACCACCCCCACCTGCAGGGGAAAAAGGAGAGACCCAGTACTTC.

This clone was seen just once. The genes are TRBV2 and TRBJ2-7, with 10 bases fitting TRBD2. This CDR3 comprises 16 residues. Germline-derived CDR1 and CDR2 are SNHLY and FYNNEI. The V gene end was trimmed by 5 bases and the J gene end by 0 bases; junction bases not matched to a gene: 7. The CDR3 spells CASSLNLAGDSYEQYF. DNA for the CDR3: TGTGCCAGCAGTCTCAATCTAGCGGGAGACTCCTACGAGCAGTACTTC. Full variable domain (outside the CDR3, taken from reference TRBV2 and TRBJ2-7): EPEVTQTPSHQVTQMGQEVILRCVPISNHLYFYWYRQILGQKVEFLVSFYNNEISEKSEIFDDQFSVERPDGSNFTLKIRSTKLEDSAMYFCASSLNLAGDSYEQYFGPGTRLTVT.

The genes are TRBV19 and TRBJ1-1; D possibly corresponds to TRBD1 (5 bases). Trimming cost V 2 bases and J 3 bases, with 10 bases left between them. This CDR3 contains 14 residues. CDR1 is LNHDA and CDR2 is SQIVND in the germline V gene (reference sequence). CDR3 in DNA: TGTGCCAGTAGTATAAGCTGGGGGGACACTGAAGCTTTCTTT. It translates to CASSISWGDTEAFF.

The rearrangement uses TRBV27 and TRBJ2-1; 13 nucleotides match TRBD2. The CDR3 has 15 residues. Germline V gene data show CDR1 as MNHEY and CDR2 as SMNVEV (reference sequence). V lost 4 bases, J lost 3 bases, and 0 bases stayed unmatched. For the CDR3, the DNA is TGTGCCAGCAGTTGGACTAGCGGGAGCTACAATGAGCAGTTCTTC. Its translation: CASSWTSGSYNEQFF.

V usage is TRBV19 and J usage is TRBJ2-2; 7 bases align to TRBD1. Germline V gene data show CDR1 as LNHDA and CDR2 as SQIVND (reference sequence). With 1 base clipped from V and 7 bases from J, the junction kept 9 bases outside the gene matches. The CDR3 is made up of 16 amino acids. CDR3: CASSIGRQGVDGELFF. The CDR3 nucleotides are TGTGCCAGTAGTATAGGTCGGCAGGGGGTTGACGGGGAGCTGTTTTTT.

The chain employs TRBV14 and TRBJ2-1; TRBD1 aligns across 8 bases. The V and J ends lost 4 bases and 2 bases, in that order; junction bases with no gene match: 7. CDR3 length equals 16 residues. CDR1 and CDR2 from the germline V gene are SGHDN and FVKESK. CDR3 nucleotides: TGTGCCAGCAGCCGGAACAGGGGGACCCCCTACAATGAGCAGTTCTTC. Its protein is CASSRNRGTPYNEQFF.

The chain carries TRBV7-9 and TRBJ2-5, with 11 bases that match TRBD1. After removal of 4 bases from V and 5 bases from J, the junction contained 15 bases not matched to a gene. The CDR3 consists of 18 residues. Germline V gives CDR1 SEHNR, CDR2 FQNEAQ (reference sequence). In nucleotides, the CDR3 is TGTGCCAGCAGCTCAGTCCCGGGACAGGGGGTCTCGAAGGAGACCCAGTACTTC. This sequence encodes CASSSVPGQGVSKETQYF. The variable domain in full, with the rest retrieved from reference TRBV7-9 and TRBJ2-5, is DTGVSQNPRHKITKRGQNVTFRCDPISEHNRLYWYRQTLGQGPEFLTYFQNEAQLEKSRLLSDRFSAERPKGSFSTLEIQRTEQGDSAMYLCASSSVPGQGVSKETQYFGPGTRLLVL.

The CDR3 nucleotides are TGTGCCAGCAGTTATTACATGGGCCCGGGACTAGCTGGGCTGGTCCCCTACGAGCAGTACTTC. Its translation: CASSYYMGPGLAGLVPYEQYF. This chain joins TRBV27 and TRBJ2-7; 9 bases are a match to TRBD2. Germline CDR1 and CDR2: MNHEY and SMNVEV (reference sequence). After removal of 4 bases from V and 2 bases from J, the junction contained 24 bases not matched to a gene. The CDR3 covers 21 residues.

The chain uses TRBV15 and TRBJ1-1; D gene ambiguous. Germline V gives CDR1 LNHNV, CDR2 YYDKDF (reference sequence). V was cut by 1 base and J by 7 bases, with 10 bases left in between. CDR3 length: 13 amino acids. This chain's CDR3 is CATSRGSGFEAFF. In DNA form, the CDR3 reads TGTGCCACCAGCAGAGGCTCCGGGTTTGAAGCTTTCTTT.

The chain carries TRBV7-9 and TRBJ2-7; tentatively, D is TRBD2 (6 bases). Germline lookup yields CDR1 SEHNR and CDR2 FQNEAQ (reference sequence). The CDR3 totals 13 residues. V lost 0 bases, J lost 3 bases, and 6 bases lay in between. Here the CDR3 reads CASSLAAGYEQYF. The CDR3 bases are TGTGCCAGCAGCTTAGCAGCGGGCTACGAGCAGTACTTC. Looking up the rest from reference TRBV7-9 and TRBJ2-7 gives the full variable domain: DTGVSQNPRHKITKRGQNVTFRCDPISEHNRLYWYRQTLGQGPEFLTYFQNEAQLEKSRLLSDRFSAERPKGSFSTLEIQRTEQGDSAMYLCASSLAAGYEQYFGPGTRLTVT.

The chain combines TRBV9 with TRBJ2-1; 12 bases align to TRBD2. Germline values: CDR1 SGDLS, CDR2 YYNGEE. V lost 0 bases and J lost 8; bases outside the gene matches: 3. This CDR3 is 15 amino acids long. Here the CDR3 DNA reads TGTGCCAGCAGCGTAGGGACTAGCGGGATTGATGAGCAGTTCTTC. The encoded protein is CASSVGTSGIDEQFF.

This rearrangement joins TRBV4-3 to TRBJ2-1; weak D call: TRBD2 (5 bases). The CDR3 runs to 15 residues. The V end was cut by 3 bases, the J end by 7 bases, with 16 bases between. CDR1 is LGHNA and CDR2 is YSLEER in the germline V gene. The CDR3, as DNA: TGCGCCAGCAGCCAGGACCGCCTAGCAGCTAATGAGCAGTTCTTC. It encodes CASSQDRLAANEQFF.

The rearrangement joins TRBV5-1 to TRBJ2-7; TRBD2 is a possible D gene (6 bases). Trimming took off 4 bases at V and 4 bases at J, with 15 bases between the two ends. The CDR3 loop spans 14 amino acids. Germline V CDR1 and CDR2: SGHRS, YFSETQ. The chain's CDR3 is CASSDDREPYEQYF. In DNA form, the CDR3 reads TGCGCCAGCAGCGACGACCGGGAGCCGTACGAGCAGTACTTC.

In its sample, this clone was seen once. The J gene is TRBJ1-3, the V gene TRBV15; the D gene is possibly TRBD1 (5 bases). Trimming stripped 2 bases from V and 2 bases from J, with 10 bases between. Per germline, CDR1 LNHNV and CDR2 YYDKDF (reference sequence). CDR3 length: 15 residues. CDR3 in amino acids: CATSRTREPGNTIYF. The CDR3 nucleotides read TGTGCCACCAGCAGAACCAGGGAACCTGGAAACACCATATATTTT. The whole variable domain, remainder taken from reference TRBV15 and TRBJ1-3, is DAMVIQNPRYQVTQFGKPVTLSCSQTLNHNVMYWYQQKSSQAPKLLFHYYDKDFNNEADTPDNFQSRRPNTSFCFLDIRSPGLGDTAMYLCATSRTREPGNTIYFGEGSWLTVV.

The chain joins TRBV27 to TRBJ2-7; 11 bases map to TRBD2. The germline CDR1 and CDR2 sequences are MNHEY and SMNVEV (reference sequence). Trimming removed 5 bases from V and 7 bases from J; junction bases left unmatched: 4. The CDR3 is 13 residues long. DNA of the CDR3: TGTGCCAGCAGTCCCGGACTAGCGGGTGAGCAGTACTTC. Translated: CASSPGLAGEQYF.

The chain has TRBV12-5 and TRBJ2-7, with 11 nucleotides matching TRBD2. Per germline, CDR1 LGHNT and CDR2 FRNRAP. This CDR3 region has 16 residues. V lost 9 bases, J lost 2 bases, and 12 bases stayed unmatched. The CDR3 loop is CASSGLKTSGAYEQYF. In DNA form, the CDR3 reads TGTGCTAGCTCGGGACTCAAGACTAGCGGGGCCTACGAGCAGTACTTC.

The chain is built from TRBV9 and TRBJ2-7, with 8 bases that match TRBD2. The V segment lost 0 bases and the J segment 1 base; nucleotides outside the gene matches: 9. The CDR3 runs to 17 residues. The germline V gene encodes CDR1 SGDLS and CDR2 YYNGEE. CDR3 nucleotides: TGTGCCAGCAGCGTAGCTGGTGCGGGGGGCAGTTCCTACGAGCAGTACTTC. It specifies CASSVAGAGGSSYEQYF.

The chain joins TRBV2 to TRBJ2-1; TRBD2 matches at 9 bases. From germline, CDR1 is SNHLY and CDR2 FYNNEI. Germline trimming cut 4 bases from V and 2 bases from J; bases unmatched to any gene: 9. CDR3 size: 17 residues. The chain's CDR3 is CASSGGTSRVTYNEQFF. DNA of the CDR3: TGTGCCAGCAGTGGGGGGACTAGCAGGGTAACCTACAATGAGCAGTTCTTC.

The rearrangement joins TRBV19 to TRBJ2-1, with 8 bases that match TRBD2. After removal of 1 base from V and 8 bases from J, the junction contained 13 bases not matched to a gene. Germline lookup yields CDR1 LNHDA and CDR2 SQIVND (reference sequence). This CDR3 has 17 residues. The CDR3 sequence is CASSIVGGRFPRDEQFF. As DNA, the CDR3 is TGTGCCAGTAGTATAGTTGGCGGGAGGTTCCCAAGGGATGAGCAGTTCTTC.

V is TRBV6-1 and J is TRBJ2-1, with D perhaps matching TRBD2 (6 bases). Germline lookup yields CDR1 MNHNS and CDR2 SASEGT. The V end lost 3 bases, the J end lost 8 bases, and 11 bases lay between the germline ends. The CDR3 is 13 residues long. Here the CDR3 reads CASSDTGDDEQFF. The DNA for the CDR3 is TGTGCCAGCAGTGATACGGGGGACGATGAGCAGTTCTTC.